The 25 T cell receptor beta chains listed next were all sequenced from one sample in a study of blood T cell repertoires in COVID-19. The assay was immunoSEQ multiplex PCR, and TCRdb's table has in-frame clones only and misses some. This table holds tens of thousands of clones, approximately 90% found once. Sequencing was carried out using peripheral blood. All receptors derive from a human donor in a cohort sampled during active COVID-19.

This chain links TRBV5-5 with TRBJ2-1, with TRBD2 matching 11 bases. V lost 4 bases to trimming and J lost 9 bases; unmatched junction nucleotides: 15. The length of the CDR3 is 17 residues. The germline gives CDR1 SGHKS, CDR2 YYEKEE (reference sequence). The CDR3, as DNA: TGTGCCAGCAGCCTCCCGACTAGCGGGATGGGTGGCGGTGAGCAGTTCTTC. It is translated as CASSLPTSGMGGGEQFF. The entire variable domain, with the rest obtained from reference TRBV5-5 and TRBJ2-1, is as follows: DAGVTQSPTHLIKTRGQQVTLRCSPISGHKSVSWYQQVLGQGPQFIFQYYEKEERGRGNFPDRFSARQFPNYSSELNVNALLLGDSALYLCASSLPTSGMGGGEQFFGPGTRLTVL.

V gene TRBV20-1 combines with J gene TRBJ2-4, with 11 bases lining up with TRBD2. CDR1 is DFQATT, CDR2 SNEGSKA, per germline (reference sequence). CDR3 length equals 15 residues. V lost 3 bases and J lost 8; bases outside the gene matches: 9. The CDR3 is CSASLAGGPGDIQYF. In nucleotides, the CDR3 is TGCAGTGCTAGTCTAGCGGGGGGCCCCGGGGACATTCAGTACTTC.

This clone showed up just a few times. The chain is built from TRBV5-1 and TRBJ2-3; 8 bases align to TRBD2. CDR3 length equals 16 residues. V was clipped by 0 bases and J by 3 bases; unmatched bases: 6. Looked up from germline, CDR1 is SGHRS and CDR2 is YFSETQ. The CDR3 DNA reads as TGCGCCAGCAGCTTGGCTACTAGCGGAGTAACAGATACGCAGTATTTT. As protein: CASSLATSGVTDTQYF.

The V gene is TRBV15, the J gene TRBJ2-3, with 8 bases lining up with TRBD2. The V segment lost 1 base and the J segment 4 bases; nucleotides outside the gene matches: 4. The CDR3 length is 15 residues. Germline V gene sequence: CDR1 LNHNV, CDR2 YYDKDF (reference sequence). CDR3 coding DNA: TGTGCCACCAGCAGAGTAAGCGGGAGCCCAGATACGCAGTATTTT. Translated: CATSRVSGSPDTQYF. The entire variable domain, with the rest obtained from reference TRBV15 and TRBJ2-3, is as follows: DAMVIQNPRYQVTQFGKPVTLSCSQTLNHNVMYWYQQKSSQAPKLLFHYYDKDFNNEADTPDNFQSRRPNTSFCFLDIRSPGLGDTAMYLCATSRVSGSPDTQYFGPGTRLTVL.

The chain has TRBV9 and TRBJ2-3; D is unresolved. This CDR3 region has 16 residues. V was pared by 6 bases and J by 1 base, with 18 bases between. Germline V gene data show CDR1 as SGDLS and CDR2 as YYNGEE. This CDR3 is CASNEGTAIRTDTQYF. The CDR3 DNA follows: TGTGCCAGCAACGAAGGCACAGCAATCCGCACAGATACGCAGTATTTT.

As concerns this clone: One junction end disagrees with the germline gene, perhaps due to a read error. The V call is TRBV28, the J call TRBJ1-5; 7 nucleotides match TRBD1. The CDR3 extends over 12 amino acids. Germline V gives CDR1 MDHEN, CDR2 SYDVKM. CDR3 residues: CASSLRGQRQHF. As DNA, the CDR3 is TGTGCCAGCAGTTTAAGGGGACAGCGCCAGCATTTT.

V usage is TRBV5-4 and J usage is TRBJ1-1; 12 bases are a match to TRBD1. J was trimmed by 1 base and V by 3 bases; bases with no gene match: 4. The germline CDR1 and CDR2 sequences are SGHNT and YYREEE (reference sequence). There are 16 residues in the CDR3. CDR3 residues: CASSSRGQGANTEAFF. The CDR3 DNA reads TGTGCCAGCAGCTCCCGGGGACAGGGGGCGAACACTGAAGCTTTCTTT.

This clone was detected once. This chain uses TRBV2 with TRBJ1-1; 11 nucleotides line up with TRBD1. In germline, CDR1 is SNHLY, CDR2 FYNNEI. The CDR3 runs 16 residues. Trimming cost V 8 bases and J 1 base; bases outside gene matches: 9. The CDR3: CASHPDRGRRNTEAFF. The CDR3 nucleotides are TGTGCCAGCCACCCGGACAGGGGGCGCAGGAACACTGAAGCTTTCTTT. Full variable domain (rest looked up from reference TRBV2 and TRBJ1-1): EPEVTQTPSHQVTQMGQEVILRCVPISNHLYFYWYRQILGQKVEFLVSFYNNEISEKSEIFDDQFSVERPDGSNFTLKIRSTKLEDSAMYFCASHPDRGRRNTEAFFGQGTRLTVV.

This chain connects TRBV11-2 to TRBJ2-3, with 9 bases matching TRBD2. This CDR3 comprises 15 residues. CDR1 and CDR2 (germline): SGHAT, FQNNGV. After removal of 3 bases from V and 3 bases from J, the junction contained 4 bases not matched to a gene. The CDR3 DNA reads TGTGCCAGCAGCTTGCCGGGACTAGCTACAGATACGCAGTATTTT. Residues: CASSLPGLATDTQYF.

The chain uses TRBV29-1 and TRBJ2-3, with 8 bases fitting TRBD2. CDR3 size: 14 residues. Germline V CDR1 and CDR2: SQVTM, ANQGSEA. V shed 7 bases, J shed 5 bases, and the junction held 11 bases outside the gene matches. CDR3 protein: CSETLAAGGDTQYF. The CDR3 bases are TGCAGCGAAACACTAGCGGCTGGGGGAGATACGCAGTATTTT.

The J gene is TRBJ1-2, the V gene TRBV2; the D gene is possibly TRBD1 (5 bases). From germline, CDR1 is SNHLY and CDR2 FYNNEI. The ends were cut back, 6 bases at V and 3 bases at J, with 17 bases in the middle. The CDR3 length is 15 residues. This CDR3 is CASSGREGPYYGYTF. The CDR3 coding sequence is TGTGCCAGCAGCGGTAGGGAGGGGCCTTACTATGGCTACACCTTC.

The sample holds one count of this clone. DNA of the CDR3: TGTGCCAGCTCACCCCCTGGCTGGGCCACCGGGGAGCTGTTTTTT. Translating gives CASSPPGWATGELFF. The gene calls are TRBV18 and TRBJ2-2, with no clear D. The CDR3 is 15 residues long. The V end lost 3 bases, the J end lost 4 bases, and 12 bases lay between the germline ends. Germline CDR1 reads KGHSH; CDR2 reads LQKENI.

The gene calls are TRBV15 and TRBJ1-1; D possibly corresponds to TRBD1 (6 bases). The CDR3 is 16 amino acids. V was pared by 4 bases and J by 5 bases, with 20 bases between. The V gene's germline CDR1 is LNHNV and CDR2 YYDKDF (reference sequence). CDR3 region: CATSTTGRGVLTEAFF. DNA for the CDR3: TGTGCCACCAGCACGACAGGTCGGGGGGTGTTAACTGAAGCTTTCTTT.

To note about this clone: The sample carries other DNA sequences with the same CDR3. The chain uses TRBV6-5 and TRBJ2-1; TRBD1 matches 8 bases. Trimming at V came to 0 bases and at J to 2 bases, leaving 3 bases not matched to a gene. Looked up from germline, CDR1 is MNHEY and CDR2 is SVGAGI. The CDR3 covers 16 residues. CDR3 in amino acids: CASSYSDRGPYNEQFF. CDR3 DNA sequence: TGTGCCAGCAGTTACTCTGACAGGGGACCCTACAATGAGCAGTTCTTC.

The chain joins TRBV9 to TRBJ1-3; no firm D call. Germline values: CDR1 SGDLS, CDR2 YYNGEE. This CDR3 is built from 15 residues. The V end was cut by 0 bases, the J end by 0 bases, with 7 bases between. CDR3 DNA sequence: TGTGCCAGCAGCGTAGGGAGGGTCTCTGGAAACACCATATATTTT. This sequence encodes CASSVGRVSGNTIYF.

This clone was counted a single time. The chain combines TRBV6-1 with TRBJ2-5, with D perhaps matching TRBD2 (5 bases). The ends were cut back, 1 base at V and 9 bases at J, with 15 bases in the middle. CDR3 length: 14 amino acids. Germline CDR1 and CDR2: MNHNS and SASEGT. This chain's CDR3 is CASSEGHPTEAQYF. CDR3 bases: TGTGCCAGCAGTGAAGGACACCCCACGGAGGCCCAGTACTTC.

The chain is built from TRBV27 and TRBJ2-1, with 8 bases matching TRBD2. Trimming cost V 2 bases and J 2 bases; bases outside gene matches: 8. This CDR3 comprises 17 residues. Germline assignment: CDR1 MNHEY and CDR2 SMNVEV (reference sequence). The CDR3 DNA reads TGTGCCAGCAGTTTAAGGATAGCGGGGTTGCCCTACAATGAGCAGTTCTTC. It is translated as CASSLRIAGLPYNEQFF.

This clone was observed a handful of times. The chain couples TRBV7-9 to TRBJ1-1; D ambiguous. CDR3 length: 16 residues. Germline values: CDR1 SEHNR, CDR2 FQNEAQ (reference sequence). The V end lost 5 bases, the J end lost 1 base, and 17 bases lay between the germline ends. CDR3 coding DNA: TGTGCCAGCAGCACCACCCACCTTGGCAGGAACACTGAAGCTTTCTTT. This codes for CASSTTHLGRNTEAFF.

The chain recombines TRBV6-1 with TRBJ2-7; 7 bases align to TRBD1. With 4 bases clipped from V and 1 base from J, the junction kept 13 bases outside the gene matches. This CDR3 has 17 amino acids. Per germline, CDR1 MNHNS and CDR2 SASEGT. The CDR3 bases are TGTGCCAGCAGTGCGCGCCCCCTCTTACAGGGGTCCTACGAGCAGTACTTC. As protein: CASSARPLLQGSYEQYF.

The gene calls are TRBV10-3 and TRBJ1-2; 8 bases agree with TRBD1. CDR1 and CDR2 from the germline V gene are ENHRY and SYGVKD. This CDR3 is 15 amino acids long. V dropped 2 bases and J dropped 5; count of bases not matched to a gene: 7. CDR3 protein: CAISEHDRGGYGYTF. The CDR3 nucleotides read TGTGCCATCAGTGAGCACGACAGGGGCGGGTATGGCTACACCTTC.

The rearrangement uses TRBV19 and TRBJ1-4, with D perhaps matching TRBD1 (6 bases). The V gene lost 11 bases and the J gene lost 4 bases, with 17 bases spanning the gap. The germline V gene encodes CDR1 LNHDA and CDR2 SQIVND (reference sequence). The CDR3 loop spans 14 amino acids. The CDR3 DNA follows: TGTGCCTCCTCGTGGGGGACAAATAATGAAAAACTGTTTTTT. Amino acid sequence: CASSWGTNNEKLFF.

The chain links TRBV15 to TRBJ2-7; 15 nucleotides align to TRBD2. Germline V lookup: CDR1 LNHNV, CDR2 YYDKDF (reference sequence). The V gene end was trimmed by 5 bases and the J gene end by 4 bases; junction bases not matched to a gene: 12. The CDR3 is 18 amino acids. The CDR3 DNA reads TGTGCCACCAGCGCCCGGGGGACTAGCGGGAGGTCGTCATACGAGCAGTACTTC. The encoded protein is CATSARGTSGRSSYEQYF.

The gene calls are TRBV5-1 and TRBJ2-1; possible D gene TRBD2, 5 bases. Trimming stripped 3 bases from V and 7 bases from J, with 14 bases between. In germline, CDR1 is SGHRS, CDR2 YFSETQ. There are 14 residues in the CDR3. The CDR3 DNA reads TGCGCCAGCAGCTACGAGGGCGGTTTAAATGAGCAGTTCTTC. Translating gives CASSYEGGLNEQFF.

V usage is TRBV20-1 and J usage is TRBJ2-2; 9 bases align to TRBD2. Looked up from germline, CDR1 is DFQATT and CDR2 is SNEGSKA (reference sequence). V was pared by 6 bases and J by 9 bases, with 14 bases of the junction left unmatched. This CDR3 is 15 amino acids long. CDR3 DNA: TGCAGTGCCAGTCAATCATCCGGGACTAGCCGGGAGCTGTTTTTT. It codes for CSASQSSGTSRELFF.

The chain uses TRBV24-1 and TRBJ2-3; 10 bases agree with TRBD2. The CDR3 has 17 amino acids. V lost 0 bases, J lost 3 bases, and 5 bases stayed unmatched. Germline values: CDR1 KGHDR, CDR2 SFDVKD. The CDR3 DNA reads as TGTGCCACCAGTGATTTGAAGCGGGAGGGATTAACAGATACGCAGTATTTT. It encodes CATSDLKREGLTDTQYF.